This T cell receptor (beta chain) was recovered during a study of CD8 T cells in Susac syndrome. An amount of RNA that ranged from 0.5 to 1 ug was reverse transcribed with random hexamers. Amplification of TCR beta CDR3 spanned 54 Vbeta and 13 Jbeta via immunoSEQ multiplex PCR. TCRdb analysed the immunoSEQ multiplex PCR reads with MiXCR anew, one entry per CDR3 protein. The sample holds around 130,000 distinct CDR3 sequences, 94% seen once. General study results and limits: As the study acknowledged, the number of individuals in its TCR sequencing and HLA analysis was relatively small.

Control patients had untreated stable or active relapsing-remitting multiple sclerosis by revised McDonald criteria. The CDR3 sequence is 19 residues long. The V gene's germline CDR1 is MGHRA and CDR2 YSYEKL. The J segment lost 0 bases and the V segment lost 1 base, leaving 14 bases of the junction unmatched. A note on this clonotype: Its antigen is undetermined.

This receptor was identified in a human donor with multiple sclerosis. The sequencing sample was made of CD4+ T cells from PBMCs. This sequence joins TRBV4-1 and TRBJ2-7; 8 bases agree with TRBD2. This CDR3 reads CASSQVPGLGAKSSYEQYF. The CDR3 DNA follows: TGCGCCAGCAGCCAAGTTCCGGGACTAGGGGCTAAGAGCTCCTACGAGCAGTACTTC.